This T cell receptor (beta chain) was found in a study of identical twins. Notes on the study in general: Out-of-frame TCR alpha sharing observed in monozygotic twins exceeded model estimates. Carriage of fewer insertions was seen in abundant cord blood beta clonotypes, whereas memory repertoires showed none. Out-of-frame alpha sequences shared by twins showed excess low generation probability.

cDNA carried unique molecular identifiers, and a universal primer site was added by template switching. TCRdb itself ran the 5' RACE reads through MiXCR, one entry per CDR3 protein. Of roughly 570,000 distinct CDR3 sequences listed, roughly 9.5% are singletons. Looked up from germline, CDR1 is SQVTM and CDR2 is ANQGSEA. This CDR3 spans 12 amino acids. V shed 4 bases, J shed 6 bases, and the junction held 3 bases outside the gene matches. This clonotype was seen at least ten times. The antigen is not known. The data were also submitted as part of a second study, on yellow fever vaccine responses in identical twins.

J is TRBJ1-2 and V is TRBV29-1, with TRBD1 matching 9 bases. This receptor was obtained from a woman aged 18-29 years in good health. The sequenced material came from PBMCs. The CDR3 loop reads CSVGTGDNGYTF. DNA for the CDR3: TGCAGCGTTGGGACAGGGGATAATGGCTACACCTTC.